Each of the 28 T cell receptor beta chains below was sequenced from the same sample in a study of T cells in localized non-small cell lung cancer (TCRdb year 2020). Receptors were amplified or captured by the immunoSEQ multiplex PCR assay. TCRdb holds this immuneACCESS table with in-frame rearrangements only. Some clones are missing; in checked studies, unresolved V genes explain under half, and the rest has no known cause. The sample records about 2,100 clones, about 30% of which are singletons. The ten most abundant clones make up about 18% of the sample. The sequenced sample was lung tumor tissue, obtained before any cancer treatment. These receptor sequences come from a male donor aged 60 or older with stage III lung adenocarcinoma.

V is TRBV9 and J is TRBJ1-5; D gene unclear. Trimming took off 0 bases at V and 4 bases at J, with 11 bases between the two ends. Germline V lookup: CDR1 SGDLS, CDR2 YYNGEE. The CDR3 is 15 residues long. The CDR3 region is CASSVDGGWNQPQHF. Here the CDR3 DNA reads TGTGCCAGCAGCGTAGATGGAGGGTGGAATCAGCCCCAGCATTTT.

The chain combines TRBV15 with TRBJ2-1; D ambiguous. V was pared by 0 bases and J by 9 bases, with 18 bases between. CDR3 size: 16 residues. From germline, CDR1 is LNHNV and CDR2 YYDKDF (reference sequence). CDR3 residues: CATSRDKSIPMSEQFF. The CDR3 region has the DNA TGTGCCACCAGCAGAGATAAAAGTATTCCCATGAGTGAGCAGTTCTTC.

The CDR3 DNA sequence: TGTGCCAGCAGTAAACAGGGGGACGAGCAGTACTTC. Protein product: CASSKQGDEQYF. The genes are TRBV2 and TRBJ2-7, with 8 bases lining up with TRBD1. There are 12 residues in the CDR3. V was pared by 5 bases and J by 5 bases, with 2 bases of the junction left unmatched. Germline V gene data show CDR1 as SNHLY and CDR2 as FYNNEI.

This sequence joins TRBV6-8 and TRBJ2-2; the match to TRBD1 covers 11 bases. Trimming at V came to 4 bases and at J to 6 bases, leaving 4 bases not matched to a gene. Germline CDR1 reads MNHGY; CDR2 reads SAAAGT. The CDR3 totals 15 residues. CDR3 residues: CASSLLGQGAGELFF. In nucleotides, the CDR3 is TGTGCCAGCAGTTTACTGGGACAGGGGGCCGGGGAGCTGTTTTTT.

The V gene is TRBV1, the J gene TRBJ2-1; TRBD2, the D gene given by the table, was not confirmed from the DNA. TRBV1 constitutes a pseudogene. This CDR3 spans 16 amino acids. The CDR3 spells CTSSQEGLAGSYEQFF. For the CDR3, the DNA is TGCACCAGCAGCCAAGAAGGACTAGCGGGATCCTACGAGCAGTTCTTC.

This clone was seen a few times. V and J are TRBV6-8 and TRBJ1-5, with D hard to call. This CDR3 is 13 amino acids long. CDR1 is MNHGY and CDR2 is SAAAGT in the germline V gene. V lost 5 bases and J 11 bases, leaving 16 bases between the germline ends. The CDR3 coding sequence is TGTGCCAGCAGTGACGACGCGTTACGGGCCCAGCATTTT. Its protein is CASSDDALRAQHF.

This rearrangement joins TRBV6-8 to TRBJ2-3, with unresolved D. V was shortened by 3 bases and J by 1 base, with 8 bases between the two germline ends. Germline V lookup: CDR1 MNHGY, CDR2 SAAAGT. This CDR3 is 14 amino acids long. CDR3 residues: CASSYVEGTDTQYF. CDR3 nucleotides: TGTGCCAGCAGTTATGTCGAGGGCACAGATACGCAGTATTTT.

In this sample, this clone turned up a few times. The V gene is TRBV29-1, the J gene TRBJ1-4; D is unclear. The CDR3 is 13 residues long. From germline, CDR1 is SQVTM and CDR2 ANQGSEA. With 0 bases removed from V and 7 bases from J, the gap between germline ends came to 9 bases. The CDR3 DNA reads as TGCAGCGTTGAAGAGATCATTGGTGAAAAACTGTTTTTT. Translating gives CSVEEIIGEKLFF. Combining the CDR3 with reference TRBV29-1 and TRBJ1-4 gives the whole variable domain SAVISQKPSRDICQRGTSLTIQCQVDSQVTMMFWYRQQPGQSLTLIATANQGSEATYESGFVIDKFPISRPNLTFSTLTVSNMSPEDSSIYLCSVEEIIGEKLFFGSGTQLSVL.

The V gene is TRBV6-8, the J gene TRBJ1-2, with 8 positions matching TRBD1. Trimming took 6 bases from V and 1 from J; bases not matched to a gene: 4. Germline V gene data show CDR1 as MNHGY and CDR2 as SAAAGT. The CDR3 has 14 residues. This chain's CDR3 is CASRDRGGNYGYTF. CDR3 nucleotides: TGTGCCAGCAGAGACAGGGGTGGTAACTATGGCTACACCTTC.

By share, this clone ranks as medium-sized (0.01 to 0.1%). Read data end 1 residue before the CDR3 end; the end is taken from the germline J gene. J is TRBJ2-7 and V is TRBV10-3; 8 bases are a match to TRBD1. Germline CDR1 and CDR2: ENHRY and SYGVKD. CDR3 length: 16 residues. The trim removed 2 bases at V and 2 bases at J, leaving 8 bases unmatched. CDR3: CAISETQGARAYEQYF. The CDR3 DNA, read in part, is TGTGCCATCAGTGAGACCCAGGGGGCCAGGGCCTACGAGCAGTAC.

The CDR3 coding sequence is TGTGCCAGCAGCTTTCCAGGGGGTCCTCGAGATACGCAGTATTTT. Translating gives CASSFPGGPRDTQYF. This chain connects TRBV11-3 to TRBJ2-3, with TRBD1 matching 7 bases. CDR1 and CDR2 from the germline V gene are SGHNT and YENEEA. The CDR3 runs 15 residues. Trimming cost V 3 bases and J 5 bases; bases outside gene matches: 8.

The chain couples TRBV11-3 to TRBJ2-7, with no clear D. Per germline, CDR1 SGHNT and CDR2 YENEEA. The CDR3 runs 14 residues. Trimming left V 4 bases short and J 0 bases short, with 10 bases between. The CDR3 DNA reads as TGTGCCAGCAGCTCTAACCCTTCCTCCTACGAGCAGTACTTC. Translation: CASSSNPSSYEQYF. Drawing the rest from reference TRBV11-3 and TRBJ2-7, the complete variable domain is EAGVVQSPRYKIIEKKQPVAFWCNPISGHNTLYWYLQNLGQGPELLIRYENEEAVDDSQLPKDRFSAERLKGVDSTLKIQPAELGDSAVYLCASSSNPSSYEQYFGPGTRLTVT.

This clone has just a few counts. The chain has TRBV19 and TRBJ1-1; TRBD1 is a possible D gene (6 bases). Trimming removed 8 bases at V and 1 base at J, with 14 bases between. In germline, CDR1 is LNHDA, CDR2 SQIVND (reference sequence). The CDR3 runs to 14 residues. The CDR3 spells CASRLDRRNTEAFF. The CDR3 coding sequence is TGTGCCAGTCGGCTTGACAGGAGGAACACTGAAGCTTTCTTT.

This clone was detected only a few times. An unread or ambiguous base exists; X represents the residue it encodes. The rearrangement links TRBV27 to TRBJ1-2; D uncertain. Germline CDR1 reads MNHEY; CDR2 reads SMNVEV (reference sequence). Trimming shortened V by 5 bases and J by 6 bases, and 10 bases separated the two germline ends. The CDR3 runs 12 residues. The CDR3 DNA reads as TGTGCCAGCAGTACCACCCCCYATGGCTACACCTTC. Its translation: CASSTTPXGYTF.

The CDR3 sequence is CASSRQSSPLHF. CDR3 DNA: TGTGCCAGCTCAAGGCAGAGTTCACCCCTCCACTTT. This rearrangement joins TRBV25-1 to TRBJ1-6; no clear D. V was shortened by 8 bases and J by 9 bases, with 11 bases between the two germline ends. The CDR3 is 12 amino acids. The germline V gene has CDR1 MGHDK and CDR2 SYGVNS.

By share, this clone counts as medium-sized. The CDR3 region has the DNA TGTGCCAGCAGTCCTACAGGGGGCGGAGAGACCCAGTACTTC. It translates to CASSPTGGGETQYF. The chain employs TRBV9 and TRBJ2-5; 9 bases line up with TRBD1. CDR3 length: 14 residues. V trimming: 5 bases; J trimming: 4 bases; junction bases outside the gene matches: 6. Germline assignment: CDR1 SGDLS and CDR2 YYNGEE.

The chain has TRBV11-3 and TRBJ1-2; TRBD1 might be the D (5 bases). There are 14 residues in the CDR3. Per germline, CDR1 SGHNT and CDR2 YENEEA. V was cut by 3 bases and J by 4 bases, with 12 bases left in between. The CDR3 coding sequence is TGTGCCAGCAGCTTGTCAGGGTCAGCCTATGGCTACACCTTC. Translating it yields CASSLSGSAYGYTF.

The rearrangement joins TRBV2 to TRBJ1-3; D remains unclear. This CDR3 is 14 amino acids long. Germline V gene sequence: CDR1 SNHLY, CDR2 FYNNEI. Trimming cost V 4 bases and J 0 bases, with 7 bases left between them. The CDR3 loop reads CASSGTSSGNTIYF. In DNA, the CDR3 is TGTGCCAGCAGTGGGACCAGCTCTGGAAACACCATATATTTT.

This clone was recorded a few times. CDR3 coding DNA: TGTGCCAGCGGACAGAGCGGGTCTAGCACAGATACGCAGTATTTT. Amino acids: CASGQSGSSTDTQYF. The rearrangement joins TRBV10-3 to TRBJ2-3, with D perhaps being TRBD1 or TRBD2 (6 bases each). Germline V CDR1 and CDR2: ENHRY, SYGVKD. This CDR3 region has 15 residues. The V and J ends lost 10 bases and 0 bases respectively, with 17 bases between them.

By share, this clone ranks as medium-sized. The rearrangement joins TRBV28 to TRBJ2-5; the D gene could be TRBD1 or TRBD2 (7 bases each). CDR3 size: 13 residues. Germline CDR1 and CDR2: MDHEN and SYDVKM. V was pared by 3 bases and J by 14 bases, with 19 bases between. The CDR3 sequence: CASSLARGRERYF. The CDR3 DNA sequence: TGTGCCAGCAGTTTGGCCAGGGGGAGGGAACGTTACTTC.

The V gene is TRBV5-1, the J gene TRBJ2-1, with 7 bases that match TRBD2. The CDR3 consists of 15 residues. Unmatched junction bases numbered 5, after V lost 0 bases and J lost 5 bases. CDR1 and CDR2 from the germline V gene are SGHRS and YFSETQ. The CDR3 here is CASSLVAGADNEQFF. Written as DNA, the CDR3 is TGCGCCAGCAGCTTGGTTGCGGGAGCTGACAATGAGCAGTTCTTC.

The CDR3: CASSSRTSPPGELFF. CDR3 in DNA: TGTGCCAGTAGTTCTCGGACTAGCCCGCCCGGGGAGCTGTTTTTT. The chain uses TRBV19 and TRBJ2-2, with 8 bases lining up with TRBD2. CDR3 length: 15 residues. V shed 5 bases and J 6 bases; nucleotides not matched to a gene: 8. Germline V gives CDR1 LNHDA, CDR2 SQIVND (reference sequence).

This clone was counted a few times. This sequence joins TRBV6-8 and TRBJ2-6; D remains ambiguous. The CDR3 contains 16 residues. The germline gives CDR1 MNHGY, CDR2 SAAAGT. Deletions cut 2 bases from V and 0 bases from J, with 8 bases between. CDR3 nucleotides: TGTGCCAGCAGTTACCCGAAGCTCTCTGGGGCCAACGTCCTGACTTTC. Amino acids: CASSYPKLSGANVLTF.

The V gene is TRBV19, the J gene TRBJ1-1; possibly TRBD1 for D (5 bases). Germline V gives CDR1 LNHDA, CDR2 SQIVND (reference sequence). This CDR3 is 16 amino acids long. Trimming took off 4 bases at V and 1 base at J, with 16 bases between the two ends. CDR3 loop: CASSTTSGMWNTEAFF. CDR3 nucleotides: TGTGCCAGTAGTACCACCTCAGGGATGTGGAACACTGAAGCTTTCTTT.

The chain is built from TRBV28 and TRBJ2-7; D remains unclear. The V gene lost 2 bases and the J gene lost 2 bases, with 10 bases spanning the gap. CDR1 is MDHEN, CDR2 SYDVKM, per germline. The CDR3 runs to 14 residues. The chain's CDR3 is CASSLARSPYEQYF. The CDR3 DNA is TGTGCCAGCAGTTTAGCCCGCAGTCCCTACGAGCAGTACTTC. The variable domain in full, with the rest retrieved from reference TRBV28 and TRBJ2-7, is DVKVTQSSRYLVKRTGEKVFLECVQDMDHENMFWYRQDPGLGLRLIYFSYDVKMKEKGDIPEGYSVSREKKERFSLILESASTNQTSMYLCASSLARSPYEQYFGPGTRLTVT.

In its sample, this clone is large (0.1 to 1%). This rearrangement joins TRBV6-8 to TRBJ1-1; TRBD1 is a possible D gene (6 bases). Germline V CDR1 and CDR2: MNHGY, SAAAGT. The V end lost 6 bases, the J end lost 7 bases, and 12 bases lay between the germline ends. The CDR3 is 12 residues long. The DNA for the CDR3 is TGTGCCAGCAGCTTCATGGACAGTGAAGCTTTCTTT. Translation gives CASSFMDSEAFF.

The J gene is TRBJ2-6, the V gene TRBV5-1, with TRBD2 as a possible D gene (6 bases). Germline CDR1 SGHRS, CDR2 YFSETQ. The CDR3 has 16 amino acids. V was shortened by 4 bases and J by 0 bases, with 11 bases between the two germline ends. The CDR3 DNA reads TGCGCCAGCAGCGCGGGGCCCAGCTCTGGGGCCAACGTCCTGACTTTC. Translating gives CASSAGPSSGANVLTF.

This sequence joins TRBV7-2 and TRBJ2-1; D is unresolved. The length of the CDR3 is 13 residues. CDR1 is SGHTA, CDR2 FQGNSA, per germline. V was clipped by 9 bases and J by 4 bases, with 13 bases between them. As DNA, the CDR3 is TGTGCCAGGGCGGACCTACTATACAATGAGCAGTTCTTC. Residues: CARADLLYNEQFF. The full variable domain, completed using reference TRBV7-2 and TRBJ2-1, is GAGVSQSPSNKVTEKGKDVELRCDPISGHTALYWYRQSLGQGLEFLIYFQGNSAPDKSGLPSDRFSAERTGGSVSTLTIQRTQQEDSAVYLCARADLLYNEQFFGPGTRLTVL.